Below, one T cell receptor (beta chain) is given with its context. The data were taken from a study of blood T cell repertoires in COVID-19. Overall study: The United States, Italy and Spain supplied acute and convalescent COVID-19 samples. Nucleic acid was either cDNA or gDNA, and it came from T cells, B-cell-depleted T cells, or PBMCs.

This CDR3 has 15 amino acids. V shed 4 bases, J shed 4 bases, and the junction held 8 bases outside the gene matches. CDR1 MNHEY and CDR2 SVGAGI come from the germline V gene. Authors' methods: Amplification with reference gene primers provided the estimates of nucleated cell counts. Generated by immunoSEQ multiplex PCR, the TCRdb table keeps only in-frame clones and is missing some. That table gives V, J and clone size, and the DNA gave D and trimming. The table lists about 100,000 clones, 70% to 90% of them singletons. The sequence was collected from a man between 50 and 59 years old with active or convalescent COVID-19. This sequence joins TRBV6-5 and TRBJ1-2; TRBD1 matches at 8 bases. The sequencing input was peripheral blood. This CDR3 is CASSFLGQDSYGYTF. CDR3 in DNA: TGTGCCAGCAGTTTCCTGGGACAGGATTCCTATGGCTACACCTTC.